This TCR beta chain originates from a study of radiotherapy plus CTLA-4 blockade in lung cancer. Study context: Across the patients, objective responses occurred in 18%, and disease control in around 31%.

Profiled with immunoSEQ multiplex PCR; TCRdb holds only in-frame clones, not every one. Here the sample spans tens of thousands of clones, roughly 71% being singletons. The ends lost 6 bases at V and 9 bases at J; junction bases unmatched: 5. There are 13 residues in the CDR3. CDR1 and CDR2 from the germline V gene are SNHLY and FYNNEI. Study-wide points: Reports identified early blood T cell clone dynamics, with interferon-beta, as the best response predictor. There was expansion of tumor-derived TCR clones in blood after radiotherapy plus ipilimumab.

Chemo-refractory metastatic non-small-cell lung cancer patients received focal radiation with ipilimumab CTLA-4 blockade. For this clone: Antigen specificity is unknown.

The sequence derives from a human donor with non-small cell lung cancer that progressed on radiotherapy plus ipilimumab. The sample here was peripheral blood, taken from a patient treated with radiotherapy plus ipilimumab. V gene TRBV2 combines with J gene TRBJ2-1, with 10 bases that match TRBD1. The CDR3 spells CASRRDRGGEQFF. The DNA of the CDR3 is TGTGCCAGCAGAAGGGACAGGGGAGGTGAGCAGTTCTTC.